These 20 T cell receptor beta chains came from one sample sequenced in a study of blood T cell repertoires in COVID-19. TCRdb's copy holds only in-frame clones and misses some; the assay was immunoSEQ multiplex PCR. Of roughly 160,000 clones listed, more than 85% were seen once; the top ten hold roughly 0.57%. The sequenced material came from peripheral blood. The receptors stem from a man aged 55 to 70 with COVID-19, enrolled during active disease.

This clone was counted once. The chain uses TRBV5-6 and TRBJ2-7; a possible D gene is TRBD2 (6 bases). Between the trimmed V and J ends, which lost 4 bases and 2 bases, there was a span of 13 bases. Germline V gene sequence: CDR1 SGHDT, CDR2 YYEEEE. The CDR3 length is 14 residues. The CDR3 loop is CASSRIAVTYEQYF. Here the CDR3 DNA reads TGTGCCAGCAGCCGTATAGCGGTAACCTACGAGCAGTACTTC.

CDR3 DNA: TGCAGTGCTAGTCCGGGGACTAGCGGGAGGCGTCTCTACAATGAGCAGTTCTTC. Translation: CSASPGTSGRRLYNEQFF. The chain joins TRBV20-1 to TRBJ2-1; 15 nucleotides match TRBD2. The germline V gene encodes CDR1 DFQATT and CDR2 SNEGSKA (reference sequence). The J segment lost 3 bases and the V segment lost 3 bases, leaving 9 bases of the junction unmatched. The CDR3 sequence is 18 residues long.

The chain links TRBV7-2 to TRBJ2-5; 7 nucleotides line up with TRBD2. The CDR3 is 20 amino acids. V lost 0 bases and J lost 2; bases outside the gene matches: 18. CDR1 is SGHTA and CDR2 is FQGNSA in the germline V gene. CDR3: CASSLAGEGGRALLQETQYF. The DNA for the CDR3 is TGTGCCAGCAGCTTAGCGGGGGAAGGAGGGAGGGCCCTCCTACAAGAGACCCAGTACTTC.

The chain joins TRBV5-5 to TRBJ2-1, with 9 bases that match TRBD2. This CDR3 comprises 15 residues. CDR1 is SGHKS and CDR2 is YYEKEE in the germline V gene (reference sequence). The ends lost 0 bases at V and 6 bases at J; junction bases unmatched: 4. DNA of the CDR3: TGTGCCAGCAGCTTGGCGGGACTAGCTCCCAATGAGCAGTTCTTC. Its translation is CASSLAGLAPNEQFF.

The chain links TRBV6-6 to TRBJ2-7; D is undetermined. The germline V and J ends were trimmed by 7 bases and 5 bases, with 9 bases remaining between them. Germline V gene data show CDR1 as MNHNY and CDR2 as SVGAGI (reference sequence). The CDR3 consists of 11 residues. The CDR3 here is CASTELNEQYF. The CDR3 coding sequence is TGTGCCAGCACCGAGCTTAACGAGCAGTACTTC.

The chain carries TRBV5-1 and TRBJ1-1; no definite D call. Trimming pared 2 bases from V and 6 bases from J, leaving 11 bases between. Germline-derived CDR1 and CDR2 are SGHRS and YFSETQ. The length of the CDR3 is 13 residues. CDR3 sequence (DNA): TGCGCCAGCAGCTTCGGGGTAGGCCCTGAAGCTTTCTTT. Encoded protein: CASSFGVGPEAFF.

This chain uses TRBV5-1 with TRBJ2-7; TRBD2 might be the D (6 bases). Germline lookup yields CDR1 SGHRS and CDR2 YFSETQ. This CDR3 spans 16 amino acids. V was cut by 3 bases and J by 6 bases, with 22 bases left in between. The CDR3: CASSWDLEAGRREQYF. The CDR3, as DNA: TGCGCCAGCAGCTGGGACCTAGAGGCGGGGAGGCGCGAGCAGTACTTC. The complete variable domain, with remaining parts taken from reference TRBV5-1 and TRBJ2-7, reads KAGVTQTPRYLIKTRGQQVTLSCSPISGHRSVSWYQQTPGQGLQFLFEYFSETQRNKGNFPGRFSGRQFSNSRSEMNVSTLELGDSALYLCASSWDLEAGRREQYFGPGTRLTVT.

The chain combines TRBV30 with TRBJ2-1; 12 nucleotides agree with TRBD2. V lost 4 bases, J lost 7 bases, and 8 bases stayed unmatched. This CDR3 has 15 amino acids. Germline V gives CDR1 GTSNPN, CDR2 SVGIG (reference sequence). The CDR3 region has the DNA TGTGCCTGGAACCTACTAGCGGGAGGAGGTAATGAGCAGTTCTTC. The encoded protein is CAWNLLAGGGNEQFF.

The CDR3 here is CASSLGSGSKNIQYF. The CDR3 nucleotides are TGTGCCAGCAGCTTAGGGAGCGGGAGCAAAAACATTCAGTACTTC. The V gene is TRBV11-2, the J gene TRBJ2-4; 8 bases map to TRBD2. The CDR3 spans 15 residues. From germline, CDR1 is SGHAT and CDR2 FQNNGV. The V and J ends lost 1 base and 3 bases, in that order; junction bases with no gene match: 2.

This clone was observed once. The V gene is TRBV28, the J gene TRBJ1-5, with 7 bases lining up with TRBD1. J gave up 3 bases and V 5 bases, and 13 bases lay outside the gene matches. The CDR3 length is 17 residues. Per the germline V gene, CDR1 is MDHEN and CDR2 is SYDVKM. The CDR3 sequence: CASSLSDKQGLNQPQHF. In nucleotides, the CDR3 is TGTGCCAGCAGTCTCAGTGACAAACAGGGGCTCAATCAGCCCCAGCATTTT.

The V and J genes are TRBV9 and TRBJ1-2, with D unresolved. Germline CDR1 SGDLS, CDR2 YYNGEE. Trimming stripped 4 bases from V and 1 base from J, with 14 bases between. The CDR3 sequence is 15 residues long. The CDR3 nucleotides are TGTGCCAGCAGCCCCTCTCCGAGGCTTAACTATGGCTACACCTTC. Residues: CASSPSPRLNYGYTF.

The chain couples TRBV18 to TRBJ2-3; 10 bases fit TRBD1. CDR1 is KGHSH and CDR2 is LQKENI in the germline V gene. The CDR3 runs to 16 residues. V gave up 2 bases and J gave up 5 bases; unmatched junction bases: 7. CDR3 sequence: CASSPAGTGEGDTQYF. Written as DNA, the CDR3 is TGTGCCAGCTCACCAGCCGGGACAGGGGAGGGAGATACGCAGTATTTT.

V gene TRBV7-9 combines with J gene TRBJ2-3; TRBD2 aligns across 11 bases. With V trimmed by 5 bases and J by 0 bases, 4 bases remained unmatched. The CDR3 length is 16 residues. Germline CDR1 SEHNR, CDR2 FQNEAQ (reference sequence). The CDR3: CASSPWTSGSTDTQYF. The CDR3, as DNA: TGTGCCAGCAGCCCTTGGACTAGCGGGAGCACAGATACGCAGTATTTT.

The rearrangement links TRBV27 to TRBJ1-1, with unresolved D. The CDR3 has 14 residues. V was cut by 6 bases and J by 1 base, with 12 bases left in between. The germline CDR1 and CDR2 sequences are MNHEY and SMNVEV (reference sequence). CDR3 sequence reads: CASRIALANTEAFF. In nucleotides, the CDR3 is TGTGCCAGCAGGATAGCTTTAGCGAACACTGAAGCTTTCTTT.

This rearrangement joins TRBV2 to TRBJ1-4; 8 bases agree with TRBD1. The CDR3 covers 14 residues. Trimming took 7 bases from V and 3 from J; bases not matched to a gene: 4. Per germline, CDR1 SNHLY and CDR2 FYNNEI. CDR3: CASNLQGANEKLFF. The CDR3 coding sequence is TGTGCCAGCAACTTACAGGGGGCTAATGAAAAACTGTTTTTT.

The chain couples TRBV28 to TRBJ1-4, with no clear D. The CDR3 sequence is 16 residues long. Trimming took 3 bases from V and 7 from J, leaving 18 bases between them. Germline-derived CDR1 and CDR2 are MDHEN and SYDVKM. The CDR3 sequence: CASSFASGPAPEKLFF. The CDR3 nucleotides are TGTGCCAGCAGTTTCGCTTCTGGGCCGGCGCCTGAAAAACTGTTTTTT.

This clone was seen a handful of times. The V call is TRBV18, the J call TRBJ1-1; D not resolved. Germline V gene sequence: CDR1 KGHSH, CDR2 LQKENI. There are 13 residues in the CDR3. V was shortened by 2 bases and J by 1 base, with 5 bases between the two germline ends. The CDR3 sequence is CASSPGRNTEAFF. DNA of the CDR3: TGTGCCAGCTCACCAGGGAGGAACACTGAAGCTTTCTTT.

The CDR3 protein is CASSLDAYSNQPQHF. CDR3 sequence (DNA): TGTGCCAGCAGTTTAGATGCCTATAGCAATCAGCCCCAGCATTTT. The chain employs TRBV6-5 and TRBJ1-5; D not certain. Deletions cut 4 bases from V and 0 bases from J, with 10 bases between. CDR3 size: 15 residues. Germline V CDR1 and CDR2: MNHEY, SVGAGI.

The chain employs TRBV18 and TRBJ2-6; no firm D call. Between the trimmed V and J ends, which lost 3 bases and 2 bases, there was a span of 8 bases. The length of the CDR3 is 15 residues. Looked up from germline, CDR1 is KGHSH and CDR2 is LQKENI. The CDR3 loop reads CASSPSVAGANVLTF. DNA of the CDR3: TGTGCCAGCTCACCCTCGGTGGCTGGGGCCAACGTCCTGACTTTC.

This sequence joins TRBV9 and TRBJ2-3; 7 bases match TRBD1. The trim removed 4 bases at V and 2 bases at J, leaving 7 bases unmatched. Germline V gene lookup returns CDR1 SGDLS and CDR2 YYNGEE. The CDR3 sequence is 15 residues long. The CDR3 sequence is CASSPEGQFTDTQYF. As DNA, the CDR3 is TGTGCCAGCAGCCCAGAGGGACAGTTCACAGATACGCAGTATTTT.